This T cell receptor beta chain was retrieved from a study of CD8 T cells in ankylosing spondylitis. Quantitative molecular-barcoded 5'-RACE generated the TCR beta libraries. Using its own MiXCR run on the 5' RACE reads, TCRdb lists one record per CDR3 protein. The table includes about 480,000 distinct CDR3 sequences, approximately 17% detected once. Germline V gene lookup returns CDR1 MNHNS and CDR2 SASEGT. This CDR3 has 15 amino acids. J gave up 6 bases and V 7 bases, and 9 bases lay outside the gene matches. General study findings and limits: There was reportedly significant enrichment of clones that were disease-linked in matched ankylosing spondylitis synovial fluid. A CD8+ phenotype characterized the disease-linked clones, which were relatively rare in peripheral blood. For ankylosing spondylitis blood, a TCR beta motif of under ten highly homologous variants appeared characteristic. Previously reported in reactive arthritis synovial fluid and blood were some of the motif variants.

This clonotype was observed once. Its antigen remains unknown. The sample consisted of blood, either unsorted or a sorted T cell fraction (not recorded which). The receptor's source is a male donor with ankylosing spondylitis. The rearrangement uses TRBV6-1 and TRBJ2-3; 11 bases are a match to TRBD2. DNA for the CDR3: TGTGCCAGCAAGCTAGCGGGGGGAATTCACGATACGCAGTATTTT. This codes for CASKLAGGIHDTQYF.